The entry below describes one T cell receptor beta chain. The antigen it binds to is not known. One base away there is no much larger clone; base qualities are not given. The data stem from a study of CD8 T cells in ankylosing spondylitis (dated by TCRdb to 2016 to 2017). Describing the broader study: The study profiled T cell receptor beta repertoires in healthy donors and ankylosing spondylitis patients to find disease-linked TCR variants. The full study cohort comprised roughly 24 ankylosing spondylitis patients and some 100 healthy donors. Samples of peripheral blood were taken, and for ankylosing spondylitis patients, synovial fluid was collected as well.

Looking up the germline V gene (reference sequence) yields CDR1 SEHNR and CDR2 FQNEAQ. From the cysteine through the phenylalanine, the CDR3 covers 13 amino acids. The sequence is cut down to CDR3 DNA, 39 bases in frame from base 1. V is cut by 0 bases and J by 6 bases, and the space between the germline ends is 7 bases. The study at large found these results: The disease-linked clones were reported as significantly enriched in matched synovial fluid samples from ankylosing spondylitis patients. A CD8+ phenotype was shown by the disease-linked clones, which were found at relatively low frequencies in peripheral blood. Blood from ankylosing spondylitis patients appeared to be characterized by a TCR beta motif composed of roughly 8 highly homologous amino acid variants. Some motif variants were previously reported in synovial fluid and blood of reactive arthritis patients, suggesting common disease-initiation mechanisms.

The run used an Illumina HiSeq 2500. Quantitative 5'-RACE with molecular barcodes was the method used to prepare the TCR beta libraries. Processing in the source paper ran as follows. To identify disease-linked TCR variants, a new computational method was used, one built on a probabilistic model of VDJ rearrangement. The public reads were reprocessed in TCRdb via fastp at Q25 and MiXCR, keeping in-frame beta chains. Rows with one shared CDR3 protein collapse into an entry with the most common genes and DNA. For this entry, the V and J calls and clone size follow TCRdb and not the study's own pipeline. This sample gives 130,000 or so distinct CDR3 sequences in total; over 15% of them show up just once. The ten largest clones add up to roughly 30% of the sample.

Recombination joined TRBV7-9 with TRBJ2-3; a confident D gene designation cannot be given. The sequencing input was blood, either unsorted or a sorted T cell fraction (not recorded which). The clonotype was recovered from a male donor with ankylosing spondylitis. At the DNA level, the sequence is TGTGCCAGCAGCTTAGCGCTAAGGGATACGCAGTATTTT. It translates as CASSLALRDTQYF.